This TCR beta chain was recorded in a study of blood T cell repertoires in COVID-19. Study summary: Whether acute or convalescent, the COVID-19 samples came from the United States, Italy and Spain. The cDNA or gDNA used as material had been derived from T cells, B-cell-depleted T cells, or PBMCs.

As originally analysed: Reference gene primer amplification gave nucleated cell count estimates. The assay was immunoSEQ multiplex PCR, and TCRdb's table has in-frame clones only and misses some. The D gene and trimming were derived from the DNA, and the V and J assignments and clone size from that table. This sample yields 130,000 or so clones, of which about 88% are seen a single time; approximately 17% belongs to the top ten. This sequence originates from a woman at least 80 years old with acute or convalescent COVID-19. Sequencing input: peripheral blood.

As DNA, the CDR3 is TGTGCCAGTAGTAGGGGGAGGTCTGGGGATGAGCAGTTCTTC. Translation gives CASSRGRSGDEQFF. V gene TRBV19 combines with J gene TRBJ2-1; perhaps TRBD2 as D (6 bases). The germline V gene encodes CDR1 LNHDA and CDR2 SQIVND (reference sequence). This CDR3 region has 14 residues. The ends were cut back, 4 bases at V and 8 bases at J, with 15 bases in the middle.